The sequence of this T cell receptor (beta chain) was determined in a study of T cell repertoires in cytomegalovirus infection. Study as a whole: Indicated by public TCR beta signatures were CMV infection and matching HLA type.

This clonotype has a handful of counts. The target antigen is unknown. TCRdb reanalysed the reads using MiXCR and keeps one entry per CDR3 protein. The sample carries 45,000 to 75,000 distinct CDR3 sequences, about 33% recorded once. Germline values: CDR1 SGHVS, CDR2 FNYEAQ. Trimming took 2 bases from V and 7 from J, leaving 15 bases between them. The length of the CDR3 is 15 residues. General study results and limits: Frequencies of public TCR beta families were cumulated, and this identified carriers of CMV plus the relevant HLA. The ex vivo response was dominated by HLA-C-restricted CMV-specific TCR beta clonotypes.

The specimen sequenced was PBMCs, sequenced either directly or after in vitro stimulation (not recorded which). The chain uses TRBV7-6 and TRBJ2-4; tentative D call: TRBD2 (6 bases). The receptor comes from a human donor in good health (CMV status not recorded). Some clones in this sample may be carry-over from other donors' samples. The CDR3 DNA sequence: TGTGCCAGCAGCTTACTGGGGGGTTTTAGGAACATTCAGTACTTC. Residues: CASSLLGGFRNIQYF.